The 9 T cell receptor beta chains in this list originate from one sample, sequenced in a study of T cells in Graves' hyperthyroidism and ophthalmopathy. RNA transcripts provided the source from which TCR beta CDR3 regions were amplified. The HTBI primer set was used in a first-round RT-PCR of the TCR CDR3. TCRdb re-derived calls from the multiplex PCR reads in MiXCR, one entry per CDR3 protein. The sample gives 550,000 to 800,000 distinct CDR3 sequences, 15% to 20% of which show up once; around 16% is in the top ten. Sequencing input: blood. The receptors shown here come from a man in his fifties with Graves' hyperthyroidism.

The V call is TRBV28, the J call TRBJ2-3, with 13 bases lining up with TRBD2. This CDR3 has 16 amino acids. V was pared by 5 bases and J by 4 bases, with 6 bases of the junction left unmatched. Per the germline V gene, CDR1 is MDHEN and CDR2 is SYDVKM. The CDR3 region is CASSGGLAGWADTQYF. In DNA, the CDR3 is TGTGCCAGCAGTGGGGGACTAGCGGGATGGGCAGATACGCAGTATTTT. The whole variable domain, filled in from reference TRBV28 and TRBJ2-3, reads DVKVTQSSRYLVKRTGEKVFLECVQDMDHENMFWYRQDPGLGLRLIYFSYDVKMKEKGDIPEGYSVSREKKERFSLILESASTNQTSMYLCASSGGLAGWADTQYFGPGTRLTVL.

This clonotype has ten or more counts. The DNA for the CDR3 is TGCAGCGTTGGGGGAGGACAGAACCGGCGTACTAATGGCTACACCTTC. Translated: CSVGGGQNRRTNGYTF. The gene calls are TRBV29-1 and TRBJ1-2, with D tentatively TRBD1 (6 bases). In germline, CDR1 is SQVTM, CDR2 ANQGSEA. Trimming took 4 bases from V and 6 from J, leaving 24 bases between them. This CDR3 is 16 amino acids long. The whole variable domain, remainder taken from reference TRBV29-1 and TRBJ1-2, is SAVISQKPSRDICQRGTSLTIQCQVDSQVTMMFWYRQQPGQSLTLIATANQGSEATYESGFVIDKFPISRPNLTFSTLTVSNMSPEDSSIYLCSVGGGQNRRTNGYTFGSGTRLTVV.

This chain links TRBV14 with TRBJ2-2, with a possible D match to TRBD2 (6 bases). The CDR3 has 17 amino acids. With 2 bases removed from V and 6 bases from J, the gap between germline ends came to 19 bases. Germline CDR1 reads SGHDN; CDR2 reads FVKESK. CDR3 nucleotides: TGTGCCAGCAGCCAACTCCGGGGGTCGGTAAAGGCCGGGGAGCTGTTTTTT. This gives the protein CASSQLRGSVKAGELFF.

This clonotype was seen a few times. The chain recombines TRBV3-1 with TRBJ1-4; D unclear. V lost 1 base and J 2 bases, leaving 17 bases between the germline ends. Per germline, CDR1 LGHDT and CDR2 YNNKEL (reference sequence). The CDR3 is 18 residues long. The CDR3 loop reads CASSQGTDLSPTNEKLFF. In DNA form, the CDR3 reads TGTGCCAGCAGCCAAGGGACGGACCTCAGTCCGACTAATGAAAAACTGTTTTTT. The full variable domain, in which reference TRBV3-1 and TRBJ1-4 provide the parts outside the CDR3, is DTAVSQTPKYLVTQMGNDKSIKCEQNLGHDTMYWYKQDSKKFLKIMFSYNNKELIINETVPNRFSPKSPDKAHLNLHINSLELGDSAVYFCASSQGTDLSPTNEKLFFGSGTQLSVL.

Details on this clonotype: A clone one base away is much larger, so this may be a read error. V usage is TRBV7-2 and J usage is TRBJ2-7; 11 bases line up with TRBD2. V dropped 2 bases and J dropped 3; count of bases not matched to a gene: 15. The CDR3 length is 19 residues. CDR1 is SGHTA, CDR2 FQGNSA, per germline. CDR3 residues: CASSLHPALFSGRGYEQYF. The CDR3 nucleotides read TGTGCCAGCAGCTTACACCCTGCCCTTTTTAGCGGGAGGGGCTACGAGCAGTACTTC.

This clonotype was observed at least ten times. As DNA, the CDR3 is TGTGCCAGCAGCCCCCAAGGAGGGACTAATGAAAAACTGTTTTTT. Translating it yields CASSPQGGTNEKLFF. The rearrangement joins TRBV7-2 to TRBJ1-4, with unresolved D. The CDR3 is made up of 15 amino acids. CDR1 is SGHTA and CDR2 is FQGNSA in the germline V gene. V lost 5 bases to trimming and J lost 2 bases, with 12 bases between them. Together with reference TRBV7-2 and TRBJ1-4, the CDR3 gives the full variable domain: GAGVSQSPSNKVTEKGKDVELRCDPISGHTALYWYRQSLGQGLEFLIYFQGNSAPDKSGLPSDRFSAERTGGSVSTLTIQRTQQEDSAVYLCASSPQGGTNEKLFFGSGTQLSVL.

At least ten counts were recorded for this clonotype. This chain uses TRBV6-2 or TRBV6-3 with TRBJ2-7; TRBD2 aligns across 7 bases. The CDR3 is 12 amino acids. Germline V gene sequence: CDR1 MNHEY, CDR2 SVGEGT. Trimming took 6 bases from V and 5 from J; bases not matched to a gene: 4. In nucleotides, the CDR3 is TGTGCCAGCAGGGGACGGGAGGACGAGCAGTACTTC. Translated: CASRGREDEQYF.

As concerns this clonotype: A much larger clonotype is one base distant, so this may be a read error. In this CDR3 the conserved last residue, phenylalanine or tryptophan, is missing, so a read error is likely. In DNA, the CDR3 is TGTGCCAGCTCACCACCGGGGAGCCAAGAGACCCAGTACGTC. Translated: CASSPPGSQETQYV. The rearrangement links TRBV7-2 to TRBJ2-5, with D possibly TRBD2 on 5 matching bases. Germline assignment: CDR1 SGHTA and CDR2 FQGNSA. The CDR3 is 14 amino acids. The V gene lost 8 bases and the J gene lost 1 base, with 14 bases spanning the gap.

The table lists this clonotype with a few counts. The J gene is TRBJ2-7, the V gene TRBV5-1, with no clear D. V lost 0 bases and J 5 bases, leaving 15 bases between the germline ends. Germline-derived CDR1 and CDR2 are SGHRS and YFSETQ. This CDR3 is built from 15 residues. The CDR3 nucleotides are TGCGCCAGCAGCTTGGCAGATGTCGTTTTCCACGAGCAGTACTTC. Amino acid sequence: CASSLADVVFHEQYF.